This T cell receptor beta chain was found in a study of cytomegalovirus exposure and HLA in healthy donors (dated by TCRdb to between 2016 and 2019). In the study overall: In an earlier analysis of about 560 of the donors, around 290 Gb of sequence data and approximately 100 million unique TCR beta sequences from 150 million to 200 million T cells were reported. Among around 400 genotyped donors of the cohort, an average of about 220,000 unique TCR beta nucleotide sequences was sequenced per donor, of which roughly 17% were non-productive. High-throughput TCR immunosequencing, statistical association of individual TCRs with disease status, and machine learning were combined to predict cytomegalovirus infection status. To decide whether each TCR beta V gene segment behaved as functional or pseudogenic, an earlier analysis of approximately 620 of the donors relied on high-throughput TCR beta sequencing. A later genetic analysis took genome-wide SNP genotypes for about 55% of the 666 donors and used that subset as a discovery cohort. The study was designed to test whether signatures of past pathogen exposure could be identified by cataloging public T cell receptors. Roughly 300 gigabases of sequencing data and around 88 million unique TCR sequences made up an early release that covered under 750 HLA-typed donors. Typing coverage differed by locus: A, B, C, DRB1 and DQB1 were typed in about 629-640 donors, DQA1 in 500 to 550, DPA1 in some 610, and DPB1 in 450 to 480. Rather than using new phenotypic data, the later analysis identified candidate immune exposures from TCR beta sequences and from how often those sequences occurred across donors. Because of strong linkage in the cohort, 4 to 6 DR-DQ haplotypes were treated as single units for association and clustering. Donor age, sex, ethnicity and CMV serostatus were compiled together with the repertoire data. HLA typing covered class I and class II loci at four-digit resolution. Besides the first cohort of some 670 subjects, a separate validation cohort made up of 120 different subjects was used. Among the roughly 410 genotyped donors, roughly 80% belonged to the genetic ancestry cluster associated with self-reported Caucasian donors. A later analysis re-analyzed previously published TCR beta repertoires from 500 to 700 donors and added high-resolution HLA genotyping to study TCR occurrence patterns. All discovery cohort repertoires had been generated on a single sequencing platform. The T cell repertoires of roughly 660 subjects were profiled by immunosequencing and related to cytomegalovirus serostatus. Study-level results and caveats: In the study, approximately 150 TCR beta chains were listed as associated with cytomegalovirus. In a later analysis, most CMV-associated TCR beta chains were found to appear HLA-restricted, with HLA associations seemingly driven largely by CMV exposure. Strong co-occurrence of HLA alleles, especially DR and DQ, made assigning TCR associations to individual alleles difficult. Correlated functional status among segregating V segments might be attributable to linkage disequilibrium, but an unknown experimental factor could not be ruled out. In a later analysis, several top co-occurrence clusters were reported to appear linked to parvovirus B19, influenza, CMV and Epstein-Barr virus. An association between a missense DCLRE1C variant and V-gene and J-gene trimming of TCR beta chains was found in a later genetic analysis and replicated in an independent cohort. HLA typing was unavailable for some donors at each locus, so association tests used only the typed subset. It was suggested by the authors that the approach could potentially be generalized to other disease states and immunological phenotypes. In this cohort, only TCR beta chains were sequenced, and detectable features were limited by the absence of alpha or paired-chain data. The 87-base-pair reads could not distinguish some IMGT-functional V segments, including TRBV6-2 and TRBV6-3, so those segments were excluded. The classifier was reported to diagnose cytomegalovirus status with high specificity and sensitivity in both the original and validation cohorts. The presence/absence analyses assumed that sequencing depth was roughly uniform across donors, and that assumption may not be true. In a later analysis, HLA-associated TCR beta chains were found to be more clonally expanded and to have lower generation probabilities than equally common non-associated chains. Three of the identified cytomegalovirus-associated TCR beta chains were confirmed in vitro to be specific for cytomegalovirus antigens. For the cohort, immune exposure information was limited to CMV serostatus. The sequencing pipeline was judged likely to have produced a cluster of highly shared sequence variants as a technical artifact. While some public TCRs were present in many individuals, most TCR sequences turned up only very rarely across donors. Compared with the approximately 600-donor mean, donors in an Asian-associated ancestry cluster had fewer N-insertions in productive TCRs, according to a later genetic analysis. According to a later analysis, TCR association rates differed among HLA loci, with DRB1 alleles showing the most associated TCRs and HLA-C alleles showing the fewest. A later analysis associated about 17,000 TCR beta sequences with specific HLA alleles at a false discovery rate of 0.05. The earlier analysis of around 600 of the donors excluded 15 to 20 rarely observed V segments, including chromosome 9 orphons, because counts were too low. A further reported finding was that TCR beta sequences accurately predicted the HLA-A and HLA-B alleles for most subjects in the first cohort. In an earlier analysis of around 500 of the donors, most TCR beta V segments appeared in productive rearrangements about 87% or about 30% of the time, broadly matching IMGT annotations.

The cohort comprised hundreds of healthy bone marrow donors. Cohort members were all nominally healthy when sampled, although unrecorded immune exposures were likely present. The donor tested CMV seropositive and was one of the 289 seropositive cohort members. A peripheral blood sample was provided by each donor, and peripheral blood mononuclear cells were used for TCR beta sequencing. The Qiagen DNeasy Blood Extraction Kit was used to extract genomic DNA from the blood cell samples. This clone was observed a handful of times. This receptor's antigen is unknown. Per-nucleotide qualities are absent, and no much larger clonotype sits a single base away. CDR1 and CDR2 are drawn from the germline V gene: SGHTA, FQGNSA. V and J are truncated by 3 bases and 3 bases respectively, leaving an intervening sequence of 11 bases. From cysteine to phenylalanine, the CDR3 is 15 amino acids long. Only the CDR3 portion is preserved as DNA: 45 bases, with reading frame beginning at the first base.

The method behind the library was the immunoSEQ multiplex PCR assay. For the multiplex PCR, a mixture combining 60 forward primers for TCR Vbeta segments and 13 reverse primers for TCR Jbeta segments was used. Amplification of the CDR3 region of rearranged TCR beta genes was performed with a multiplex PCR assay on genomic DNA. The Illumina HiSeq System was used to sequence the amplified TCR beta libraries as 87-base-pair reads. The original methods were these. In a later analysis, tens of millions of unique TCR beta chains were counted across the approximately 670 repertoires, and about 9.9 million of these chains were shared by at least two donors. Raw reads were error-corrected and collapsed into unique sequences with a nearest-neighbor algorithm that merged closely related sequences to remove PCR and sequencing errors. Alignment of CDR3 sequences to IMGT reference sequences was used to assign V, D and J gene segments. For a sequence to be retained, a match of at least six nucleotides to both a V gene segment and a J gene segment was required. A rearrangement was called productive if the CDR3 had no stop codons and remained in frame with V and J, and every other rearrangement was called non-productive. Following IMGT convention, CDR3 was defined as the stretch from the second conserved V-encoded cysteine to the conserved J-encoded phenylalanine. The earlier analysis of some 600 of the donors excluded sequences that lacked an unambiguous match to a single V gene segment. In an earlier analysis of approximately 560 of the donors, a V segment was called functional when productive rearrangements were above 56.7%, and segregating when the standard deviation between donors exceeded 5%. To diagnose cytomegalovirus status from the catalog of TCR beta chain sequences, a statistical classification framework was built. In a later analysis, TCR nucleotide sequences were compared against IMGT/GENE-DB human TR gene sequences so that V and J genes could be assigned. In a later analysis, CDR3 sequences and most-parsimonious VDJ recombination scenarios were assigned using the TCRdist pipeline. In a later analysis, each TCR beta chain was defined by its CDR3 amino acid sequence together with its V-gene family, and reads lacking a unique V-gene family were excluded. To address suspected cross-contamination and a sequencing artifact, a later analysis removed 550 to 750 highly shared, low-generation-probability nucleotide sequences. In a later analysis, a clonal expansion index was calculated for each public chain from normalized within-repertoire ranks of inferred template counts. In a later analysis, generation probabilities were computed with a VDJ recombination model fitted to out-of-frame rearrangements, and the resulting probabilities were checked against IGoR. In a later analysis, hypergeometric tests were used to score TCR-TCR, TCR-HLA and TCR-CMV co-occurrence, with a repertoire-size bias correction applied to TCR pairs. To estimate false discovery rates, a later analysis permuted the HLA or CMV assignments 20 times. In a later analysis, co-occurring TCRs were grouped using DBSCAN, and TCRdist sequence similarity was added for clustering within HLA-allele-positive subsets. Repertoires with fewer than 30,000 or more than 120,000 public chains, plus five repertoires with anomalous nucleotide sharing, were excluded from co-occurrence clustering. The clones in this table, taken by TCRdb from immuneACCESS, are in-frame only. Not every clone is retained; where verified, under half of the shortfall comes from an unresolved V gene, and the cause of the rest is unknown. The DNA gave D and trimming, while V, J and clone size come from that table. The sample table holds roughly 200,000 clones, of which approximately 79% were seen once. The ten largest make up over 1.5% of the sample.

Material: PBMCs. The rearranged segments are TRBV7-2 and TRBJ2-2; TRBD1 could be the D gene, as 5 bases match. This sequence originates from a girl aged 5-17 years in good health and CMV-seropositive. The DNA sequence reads TGTGCCAGCAGCTTTTACAGGCAACACACCGGGGAGCTGTTTTTT. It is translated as CASSFYRQHTGELFF.